This record covers a single T cell receptor (beta chain). This clonotype showed up many times. No cognate antigen has been identified for it. No base-level quality is on record; no much larger clone is a single base apart. The sample belongs to a study of identical twins (dated by TCRdb to the mid-2010s). Broadly, across the study: To test whether fetal clonotypes persist, the study used deep sequencing on TCR alpha and beta repertoires from monozygotic twins, unrelated adults of various ages, and cord blood. To rule out contamination, the twin experiments were replicated at different times with different library preparation protocols. Study-wide conclusions, independent of this receptor: Conclusions relied on cross-sectional statistical analysis, since the same donors could not be followed over many years. Out-of-frame TCR alpha sharing in monozygotic twins was systematically underestimated by recombination models, whereas sharing between unrelated individuals was in agreement with the recombination models. Abundant cord blood beta clonotypes carried fewer insertions; young adult naive repertoires showed a weaker similar trend, while memory repertoires showed none. In beta out-of-frame sequences, excess twin sharing was weaker, because having fewer shared sequences lowered the signal-to-noise ratio. Out-of-frame TCR alpha sequences shared between twins showed an excess of low generation-probability sequences compared with coincidental sharing between unrelated individuals. Zero-insertion analyses could be partly confounded by invariant T cells such as MAIT and iNKT, though diverse VJ usage argued against such confounding for most clonotypes.

The library relied on 5' RACE. The sample was run on an Illumina HiSeq 2000. A universal primer binding site was added through template switching, and the final cDNA carried a unique molecular identifier so that TCR cDNA molecules could be counted accurately. Specific primers in the conserved constant-segment region were used to synthesize first-strand cDNA for the TCR alpha and beta chains. To control for contamination, every cDNA library carried two barcodes: a SMART-Mk sample barcode plus Illumina barcodes. TruSeq adapter sequences, together with Illumina sample barcodes, were added in two successive PCR steps. TCR alpha and beta cDNA libraries were sequenced on the Illumina HiSeq platform with custom primers. Per the source publication's procedure: Unique molecular identifiers were extracted from raw reads with MiGEC, and CDR3 positions were determined with MiXCR. For each individual, recombination models were inferred using an EM algorithm with the repgenHMM and IGoR tools. The tcR package in R was used for shared clonotype analysis, with sharing normalized by the product of cloneset sizes. Out-of-frame nonproductive sequences were analyzed to study raw recombination free of thymic and clonal selection effects. TCRdb trimmed public reads at Q25 via fastp, called clones via MiXCR and kept in-frame beta chains. A single entry per CDR3 protein holds the most common genes and DNA from its merged rows. None of the V and J calls come from the authors' own analysis; TCRdb made them. This sample holds hundreds of thousands of distinct CDR3 sequences; more than 9% were observed only once. Around 1.5% of the sample belongs to the ten largest clones.

All donors were healthy Caucasians. The twin cohort comprised three pairs of female monozygotic twins, all aged roughly 18 to 29 years. Peripheral blood mononuclear cells were used as the source from which RNA for TCR libraries was isolated. The germline ends are 11 bases apart after V is trimmed by 4 bases and J by 1 base. The CDR3 runs 15 residues from the cysteine to the phenylalanine. Only CDR3 DNA remains: 45 bases, in frame from the first base. The germline V gene provides CDR1 SGHRS and CDR2 YFSETQ. The sample also formed part of further work on yellow fever vaccine responses in identical twins. Drawing on the second study: The T cell response to vaccination in identical twins was reported by the authors to appear partly convergent and partly personalized. Focusing on identical twins, the study followed the T cell clones that responded to the vaccine, and did so with precision.

The rearranged chain carries TRBV5-1 and TRBJ2-2; the D gene identity is not certain. This TCR was sampled from a woman aged 18-30 years in good health. The sequencing sample was made of PBMCs. The nucleotide sequence is given as TGCGCCAGCAGCCCCGGGTATAAGAACACCGGGGAGCTGTTTTTT. It translates as CASSPGYKNTGELFF.